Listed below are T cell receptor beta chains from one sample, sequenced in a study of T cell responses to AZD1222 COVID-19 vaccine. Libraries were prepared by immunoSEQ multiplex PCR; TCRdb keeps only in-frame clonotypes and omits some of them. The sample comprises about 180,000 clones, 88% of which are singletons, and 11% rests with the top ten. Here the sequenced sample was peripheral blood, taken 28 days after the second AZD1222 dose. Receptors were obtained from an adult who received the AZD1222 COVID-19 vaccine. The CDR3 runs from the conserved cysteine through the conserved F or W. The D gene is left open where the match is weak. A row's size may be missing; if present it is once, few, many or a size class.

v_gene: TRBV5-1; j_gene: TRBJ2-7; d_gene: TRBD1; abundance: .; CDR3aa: CASSLMTGPEQYF; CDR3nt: TGCGCCAGCAGCTTAATGACAGGGCCCGAGCAGTACTTC
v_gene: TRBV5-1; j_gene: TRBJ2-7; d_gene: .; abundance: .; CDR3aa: CASSLAQTRGEQYF; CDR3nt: TGCGCCAGCAGCTTGGCTCAGACCAGGGGCGAGCAGTACTTC
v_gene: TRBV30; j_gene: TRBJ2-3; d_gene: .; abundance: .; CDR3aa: CAWRRALSADTQYF; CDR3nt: TGTGCCTGGAGGAGGGCCTTGTCGGCAGATACGCAGTATTTT
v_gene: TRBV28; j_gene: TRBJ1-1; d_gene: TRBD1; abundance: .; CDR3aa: CASSVAPGTGRTEAFF; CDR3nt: TGTGCCAGCAGTGTCGCTCCCGGGACAGGGCGAACTGAAGCTTTCTTT
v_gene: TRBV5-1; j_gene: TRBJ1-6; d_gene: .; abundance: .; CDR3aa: CASSLEPGTVNSPLHF; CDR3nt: TGCGCCAGCAGCTTGGAACCCGGGACGGTGAATTCACCCCTCCACTTT
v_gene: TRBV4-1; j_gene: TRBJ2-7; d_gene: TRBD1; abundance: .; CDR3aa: CASSQELATGRFYEQYF; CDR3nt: TGCGCCAGCAGCCAAGAGCTCGCGACAGGGAGATTCTACGAGCAGTACTTC
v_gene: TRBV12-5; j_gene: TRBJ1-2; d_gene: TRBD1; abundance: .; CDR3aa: CASGLGTGTTNYGYTF; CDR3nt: TGTGCTAGTGGTTTGGGGACAGGGACTACTAACTATGGCTACACCTTC
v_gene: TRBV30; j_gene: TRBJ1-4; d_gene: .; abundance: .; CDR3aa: CAWSVVTRGEKLFF; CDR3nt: TGTGCCTGGAGTGTAGTTACTCGGGGAGAAAAACTGTTTTTT
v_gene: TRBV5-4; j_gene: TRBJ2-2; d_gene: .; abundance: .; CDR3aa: CASSLSQGRTGELFF; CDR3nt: TGTGCCAGCAGCTTGTCCCAGGGGCGCACCGGGGAGCTGTTTTTT
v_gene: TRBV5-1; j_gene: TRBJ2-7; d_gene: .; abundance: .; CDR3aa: CASSWTDTYEQYF; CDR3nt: TGCGCCAGCAGCTGGACAGATACCTACGAGCAGTACTTC
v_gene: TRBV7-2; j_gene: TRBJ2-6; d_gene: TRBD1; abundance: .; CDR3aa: CASSRDRAGANVLTF; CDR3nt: TGTGCCAGCAGCCGTGACAGGGCTGGGGCCAACGTCCTGACTTTC
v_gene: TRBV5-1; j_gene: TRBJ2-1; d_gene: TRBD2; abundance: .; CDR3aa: CASSLTSGGYNEQFF; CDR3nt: TGCGCCAGCAGCTTGACTAGCGGGGGGTACAATGAGCAGTTCTTC
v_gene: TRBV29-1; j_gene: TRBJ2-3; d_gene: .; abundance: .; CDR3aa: CSVEDRRTDTQYF; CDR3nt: TGCAGCGTTGAAGATCGAAGGACAGATACGCAGTATTTT
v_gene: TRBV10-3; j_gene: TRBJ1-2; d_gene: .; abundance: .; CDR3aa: CAISENSGLGYTF; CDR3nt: TGTGCCATCAGTGAGAACAGCGGTCTTGGCTACACCTTC
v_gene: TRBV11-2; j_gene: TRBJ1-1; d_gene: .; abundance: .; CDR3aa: CASSLEGVGNAFF; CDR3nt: TGTGCCAGCAGCTTAGAGGGTGTGGGGAATGCTTTCTTT
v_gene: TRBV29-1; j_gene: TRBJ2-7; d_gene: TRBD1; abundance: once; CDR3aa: CSARGQGNYEQYF; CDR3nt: TGCAGCGCGCGAGGACAGGGGAACTACGAGCAGTACTTC
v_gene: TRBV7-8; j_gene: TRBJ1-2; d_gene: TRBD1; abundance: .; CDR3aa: CASSLPSRAGGGTNYGYTF; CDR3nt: TGTGCCAGCAGCTTACCTTCGCGGGCAGGGGGGGGTACTAACTATGGCTACACCTTC
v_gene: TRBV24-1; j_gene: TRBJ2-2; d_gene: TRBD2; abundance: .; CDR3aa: CATKAGKNTGELFF; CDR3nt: TGTGCCACTAAAGCGGGGAAGAACACCGGGGAGCTGTTTTTT
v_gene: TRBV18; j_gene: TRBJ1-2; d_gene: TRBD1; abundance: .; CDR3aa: CASSPSGGYGYTF; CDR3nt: TGTGCCAGCTCACCCTCAGGGGGCTACGGCTACACCTTC
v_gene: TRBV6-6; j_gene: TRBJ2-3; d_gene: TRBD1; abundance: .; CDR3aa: CASRRQGDTQYF; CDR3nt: TGTGCCAGCAGAAGACAGGGGGATACGCAGTATTTT
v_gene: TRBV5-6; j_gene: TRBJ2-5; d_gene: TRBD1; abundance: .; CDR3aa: CASSLGTGGETQYF; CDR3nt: TGTGCCAGCAGCTTGGGTACAGGGGGAGAGACCCAGTACTTC
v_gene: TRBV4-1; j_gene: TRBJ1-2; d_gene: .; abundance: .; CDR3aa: CASSQDAGPWGYTF; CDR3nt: TGCGCCAGCAGCCAAGATGCAGGGCCTTGGGGCTACACCTTC
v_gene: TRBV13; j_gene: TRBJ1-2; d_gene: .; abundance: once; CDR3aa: CASSLAGPHPNYGYTF; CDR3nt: TGTGCCAGCAGCCTCGCGGGTCCCCACCCTAACTATGGCTACACCTTC
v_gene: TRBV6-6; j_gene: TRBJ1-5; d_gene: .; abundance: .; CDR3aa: CASTKEGLGNQPQHF; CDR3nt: TGTGCCAGCACCAAGGAGGGGCTTGGCAATCAGCCCCAGCATTTT
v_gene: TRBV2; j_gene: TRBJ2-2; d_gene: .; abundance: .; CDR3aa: CASSEGPVTGELFF; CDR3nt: TGTGCCAGCAGTGAAGGGCCAGTGACCGGGGAGCTGTTTTTT
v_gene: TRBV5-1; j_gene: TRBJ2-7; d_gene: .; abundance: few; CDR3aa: CASSDHIGRSYEQYF; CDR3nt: TGCGCCAGCAGCGATCACATAGGGCGTTCCTACGAGCAGTACTTC
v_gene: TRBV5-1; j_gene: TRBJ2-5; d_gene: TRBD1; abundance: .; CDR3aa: CASSLVPGGAETQYF; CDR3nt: TGCGCCAGCAGCTTGGTACCAGGGGGCGCGGAGACCCAGTACTTC
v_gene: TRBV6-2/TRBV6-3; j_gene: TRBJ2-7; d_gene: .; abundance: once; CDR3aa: CASRHWGGSYEQYF; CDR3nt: TGTGCCAGCCGCCATTGGGGCGGATCCTACGAGCAGTACTTC
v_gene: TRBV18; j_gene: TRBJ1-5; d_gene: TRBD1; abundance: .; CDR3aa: CASSPTGGSNQPQHF; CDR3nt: TGTGCCAGCTCACCCACAGGGGGGAGCAATCAGCCCCAGCATTTT
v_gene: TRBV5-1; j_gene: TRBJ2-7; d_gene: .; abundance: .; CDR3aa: CASSPSDVSYEQYF; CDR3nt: TGCGCCAGCAGCCCCTCGGACGTCTCCTACGAGCAGTACTTC
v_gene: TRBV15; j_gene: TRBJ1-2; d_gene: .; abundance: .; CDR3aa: CATSRDSTGQIYGYTF; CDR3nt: TGTGCCACCAGCAGAGATAGTACAGGGCAAATCTATGGCTACACCTTC
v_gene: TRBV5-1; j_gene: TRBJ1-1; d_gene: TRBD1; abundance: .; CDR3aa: CASSQRTGTNTEAFF; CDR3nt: TGCGCCAGCAGCCAGAGGACAGGAACGAACACTGAAGCTTTCTTT
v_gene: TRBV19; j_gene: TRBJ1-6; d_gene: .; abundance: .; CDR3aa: CASSDGTYNSPLHF; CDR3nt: TGTGCCAGTAGCGACGGGACATATAATTCACCCCTCCACTTT
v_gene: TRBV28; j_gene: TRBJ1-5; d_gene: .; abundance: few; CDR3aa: CASQLVRGNQPQHF; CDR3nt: TGTGCCAGTCAACTGGTCCGGGGCAATCAGCCCCAGCATTTT
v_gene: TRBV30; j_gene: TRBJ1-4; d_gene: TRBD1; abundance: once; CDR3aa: CAWTMGTGDEKLFF; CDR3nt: TGTGCCTGGACTATGGGGACAGGGGATGAAAAACTGTTTTTT
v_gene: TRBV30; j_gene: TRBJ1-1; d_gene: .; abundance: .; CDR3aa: CAWSVTQGDTEAFF; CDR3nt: TGTGCCTGGAGCGTGACACAGGGTGACACTGAAGCTTTCTTT
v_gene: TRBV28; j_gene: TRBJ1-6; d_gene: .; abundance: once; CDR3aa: CASSSGPDSPLHF; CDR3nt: TGTGCCAGCAGTTCGGGACCTGATTCACCCCTCCACTTT
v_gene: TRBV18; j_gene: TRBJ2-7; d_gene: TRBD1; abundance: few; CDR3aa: CASSPGQGGEQYF; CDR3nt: TGTGCCAGCTCACCGGGACAGGGAGGCGAGCAGTACTTC
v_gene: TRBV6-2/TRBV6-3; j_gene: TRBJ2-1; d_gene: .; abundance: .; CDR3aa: CASSFGTDSEFF; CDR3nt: TGTGCCAGCAGTTTCGGGACGGACTCGGAGTTCTTC
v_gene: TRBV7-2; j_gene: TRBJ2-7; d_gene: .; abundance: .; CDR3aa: CASSLVGRNPYEQYF; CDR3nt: TGTGCCAGCAGCTTAGTTGGCAGGAATCCCTACGAGCAGTACTTC
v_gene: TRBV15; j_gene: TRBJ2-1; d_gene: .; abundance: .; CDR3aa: CATSRGSWGDEQFF; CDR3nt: TGTGCCACCAGCAGAGGGTCTTGGGGGGATGAGCAGTTCTTC
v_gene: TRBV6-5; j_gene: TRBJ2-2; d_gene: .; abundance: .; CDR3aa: CASRMDRNTGELFF; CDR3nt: TGTGCCAGCAGGATGGACAGAAACACCGGGGAGCTGTTTTTT
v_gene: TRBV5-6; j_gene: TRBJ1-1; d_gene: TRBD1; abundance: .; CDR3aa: CASSFVAGTGKAFF; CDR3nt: TGTGCCAGCAGCTTCGTCGCCGGGACAGGGAAAGCTTTCTTT
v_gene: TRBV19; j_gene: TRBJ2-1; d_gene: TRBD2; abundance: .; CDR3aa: CASSIQWASGDEQFF; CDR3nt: TGTGCCAGTAGTATTCAATGGGCTAGCGGGGATGAGCAGTTCTTC
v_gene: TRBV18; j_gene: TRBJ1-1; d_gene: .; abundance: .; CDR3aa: CASSPRSVNTEAFF; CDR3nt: TGTGCCAGCTCACCACGGAGCGTGAACACTGAAGCTTTCTTT
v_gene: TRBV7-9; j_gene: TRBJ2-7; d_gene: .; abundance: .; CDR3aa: CASSLVGVGGRGYYEQYF; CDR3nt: TGTGCCAGCAGCTTAGTTGGGGTCGGGGGGCGCGGCTACTACGAGCAGTACTTC
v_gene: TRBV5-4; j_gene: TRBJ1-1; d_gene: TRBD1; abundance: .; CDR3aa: CASSPSPGQGATEAFF; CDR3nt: TGTGCCAGCAGCCCTTCCCCGGGACAGGGGGCCACTGAAGCTTTCTTT
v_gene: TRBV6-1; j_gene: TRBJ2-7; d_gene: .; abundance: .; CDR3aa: CASSERQGIYEQYF; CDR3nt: TGTGCCAGCAGTGAAAGGCAGGGAATCTACGAGCAGTACTTC
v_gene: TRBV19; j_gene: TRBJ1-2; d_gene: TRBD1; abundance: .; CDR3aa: CASRDPGTGVDYGYTF; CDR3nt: TGTGCCAGTAGGGACCCGGGGACAGGGGTCGACTATGGCTACACCTTC
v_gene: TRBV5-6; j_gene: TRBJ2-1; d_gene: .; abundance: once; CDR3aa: CASSPLTWSYNEQFF; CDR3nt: TGTGCCAGCAGCCCGCTTACGTGGTCCTACAATGAGCAGTTCTTC